One sample yielded the 12 T cell receptor beta chains listed below, sequenced in a study of T cells in Graves' hyperthyroidism and ophthalmopathy. RNA transcripts were the template for amplifying TCR beta CDR3 regions. When the TCR CDR3 underwent first-round RT-PCR, the HTBI primer set was used. TCRdb re-analysed the multiplex PCR reads in MiXCR, keeping a single row per CDR3 protein. In the table there are fewer than 650,000 distinct CDR3 sequences, 12% to 15% of which are singletons. The sample was blood. These TCRs come from a middle-aged woman with Graves' hyperthyroidism.

There are a few counts of this clonotype. The chain combines TRBV6-6 with TRBJ2-1; D tentatively fits TRBD1 or TRBD2 (5 bases each). Between the trimmed V and J ends, which lost 0 bases and 6 bases, there was a span of 18 bases. The CDR3 contains 17 residues. Germline assignment: CDR1 MNHNY and CDR2 SVGAGI (reference sequence). The CDR3 loop reads CASSYSGTPRLSNEQFF. As DNA, the CDR3 is TGTGCCAGCAGTTACTCCGGGACCCCTCGTTTATCCAATGAGCAGTTCTTC.

This clonotype was seen many times. The gene calls are TRBV3-1 and TRBJ2-1; D is unclear. Germline values: CDR1 LGHDT, CDR2 YNNKEL (reference sequence). The CDR3 loop spans 15 amino acids. V dropped 5 bases and J dropped 8 bases, with 19 bases sitting between them. CDR3 in DNA: TGTGCCAGCAGCTCCCGGGCCGAAAACTTCGATGAGCAGTTCTTC. This translates into CASSSRAENFDEQFF.

The sample holds many counts of this clonotype. The chain joins TRBV11-2 to TRBJ2-3, with D unresolved. Looked up from germline, CDR1 is SGHAT and CDR2 is FQNNGV. Trimming took off 5 bases at V and 6 bases at J, with 9 bases between the two ends. This CDR3 contains 12 residues. The CDR3 bases are TGTGCCAGCAGCCCTCTGGTCGATACGCAGTATTTT. This gives the protein CASSPLVDTQYF.

This clonotype was detected many times. The chain joins TRBV6-1 to TRBJ2-7; TRBD1 agrees at 7 bases. Germline values: CDR1 MNHNS, CDR2 SASEGT. Trimming removed 5 bases from V and 2 bases from J; junction bases left unmatched: 15. This CDR3 is built from 17 residues. CDR3 sequence: CASSSRKETGRPYEQYF. As DNA, the CDR3 is TGTGCCAGCAGTTCCCGGAAGGAGACAGGGCGCCCCTACGAGCAGTACTTC.

This clonotype was detected only a few times. One end of the junction does not line up with germline, which may come from a read error. The rearrangement joins TRBV5-1 to TRBJ1-1; D is unresolved. This CDR3 has 16 residues. Looked up from germline, CDR1 is SGHRS and CDR2 is YFSETQ. CDR3 sequence (DNA): TGCGCCGGCAGCCCCAGCCTGGACGGCATGAACACTGAAGCTTTCTTT. This codes for CAGSPSLDGMNTEAFF.

This clonotype was detected ten times or more. This sequence joins TRBV28 and TRBJ2-1; possibly TRBD1 for D (6 bases). The CDR3 is made up of 14 amino acids. Trimming removed 8 bases from V and 4 bases from J, with 15 bases in between. Germline CDR1 reads MDHEN; CDR2 reads SYDVKM. CDR3 sequence (DNA): TGTGCCAGCTTCGGGGACAAGGAATACAATGAGCAGTTCTTC. This translates into CASFGDKEYNEQFF.

This clonotype was seen many times. The V and J genes are TRBV2 and TRBJ1-5; D not resolved. Germline V gene sequence: CDR1 SNHLY, CDR2 FYNNEI. V lost 2 bases and J 4 bases, leaving 15 bases between the germline ends. The CDR3 covers 16 residues. CDR3 bases: TGTGCCAGCAGTGAACATACACAGACTTTAAATCAGCCCCAGCATTTT. Its protein is CASSEHTQTLNQPQHF.

The chain couples TRBV28 to TRBJ2-1; D is unclear. V was cut by 6 bases and J by 0 bases, with 12 bases left in between. The V gene's germline CDR1 is MDHEN and CDR2 SYDVKM. The length of the CDR3 is 15 residues. DNA for the CDR3: TGTGCCAGCAGCTTCCCTCAAAACTCCTACAATGAGCAGTTCTTC. This translates into CASSFPQNSYNEQFF.

V and J are TRBV7-2 and TRBJ2-1; TRBD2 aligns across 10 bases. The CDR3 is 16 amino acids. In germline, CDR1 is SGHTA, CDR2 FQGNSA. V trimming: 5 bases; J trimming: 1 base; junction bases outside the gene matches: 5. CDR3 coding DNA: TGTGCCAGCAGCATCAATAGCGGGGGGTCCTACAATGAGCAGTTCTTC. It codes for CASSINSGGSYNEQFF. The whole variable domain, remainder taken from reference TRBV7-2 and TRBJ2-1, is GAGVSQSPSNKVTEKGKDVELRCDPISGHTALYWYRQSLGQGLEFLIYFQGNSAPDKSGLPSDRFSAERTGGSVSTLTIQRTQQEDSAVYLCASSINSGGSYNEQFFGPGTRLTVL.

There are many counts of this clonotype. The chain has TRBV20-1 and TRBJ2-7; TRBD2 agrees at 7 bases. V shed 6 bases, J shed 2 bases, and the junction held 10 bases outside the gene matches. The CDR3 covers 14 residues. Germline V CDR1 and CDR2: DFQATT, SNEGSKA (reference sequence). CDR3 nucleotide sequence: TGCAGTGCGTATGAGCGGGGATCTACCTACGAGCAGTACTTC. Its protein is CSAYERGSTYEQYF.

In its sample, this clonotype was seen many times. The chain is built from TRBV5-1 and TRBJ2-1; D remains unclear. V shed 0 bases and J shed 9 bases, with 4 bases lying between them. The germline gives CDR1 SGHRS, CDR2 YFSETQ. This CDR3 has 11 residues. The CDR3 DNA is TGCGCCAGCAGCTTGGAGGTTGAGCAGTTCTTC. It specifies CASSLEVEQFF.

This clonotype was observed at least ten times. The rearrangement joins TRBV28 to TRBJ2-7, with 7 nucleotides matching TRBD2. Germline V gene lookup returns CDR1 MDHEN and CDR2 SYDVKM. CDR3 length: 14 residues. Unmatched junction bases numbered 4, after V lost 5 bases and J lost 0 bases. CDR3 sequence (DNA): TGTGCCAGCAGTGGGCTAGCGGTCTCCTACGAGCAGTACTTC. This translates into CASSGLAVSYEQYF. The full variable domain, in which reference TRBV28 and TRBJ2-7 provide the parts outside the CDR3, is DVKVTQSSRYLVKRTGEKVFLECVQDMDHENMFWYRQDPGLGLRLIYFSYDVKMKEKGDIPEGYSVSREKKERFSLILESASTNQTSMYLCASSGLAVSYEQYFGPGTRLTVT.